These T cell receptor beta chains were read from a single sample in a study of T-cell memory formation after mild COVID-19. TCRdb reanalysed the 5' RACE reads using MiXCR and keeps one entry per CDR3 protein. This sample carries some 180,000 distinct CDR3 sequences, around a sixth of them seen once, and the ten largest clones take roughly 3.9%. The sequencing input was PBMCs or a T cell subset sorted from them (not recorded which). The receptors shown here come from a man younger than 30 who had mild COVID-19 (a few samples of this study predate the infection). Cell type and time point are not known. Each CDR3 is given with its conserved first and last residue. The order of the fields is clone size, J gene, V gene, D gene, CDR3 protein, CDR3 DNA. D genes are given only for firm matches. Clone size is not always given. Where it is, it says once, few, many or a class for expanded clones.

-	TRBJ2-3	TRBV5-4	TRBD2	CASSFSGGLTDTQYF	TGTGCCAGCAGCTTTAGCGGGGGGTTGACAGATACGCAGTATTTT
-	TRBJ1-5	TRBV12-3/TRBV12-4	-	CASNREDQPQHF	TGTGCCAGCAATAGGGAAGATCAGCCCCAGCATTTT
few	TRBJ2-1	TRBV29-1	TRBD1	CSVRTGSSYNEQFF	TGCAGCGTTCGGACAGGGAGCTCCTACAATGAGCAGTTCTTC
few	TRBJ1-2	TRBV4-2	TRBD1	CASSPRVGTATLDVTYGYTF	TGTGCCAGCAGCCCGAGGGTCGGGACAGCTACCCTAGACGTTACCTATGGCTACACCTTC
few	TRBJ1-3	TRBV6-5	-	CASSYSMGAAGNTIYF	TGTGCCAGCAGTTACTCGATGGGGGCAGCTGGAAACACCATATATTTT
few	TRBJ2-3	TRBV7-2	TRBD2	CASSLKGEGTQYF	TGTGCCAGCAGCTTAAAAGGGGAGGGTACGCAGTATTTT
many	TRBJ2-1	TRBV7-2	TRBD1	CASSGTGGRNEQFF	TGTGCCAGCAGCGGGACAGGTGGTCGCAATGAGCAGTTCTTC
-	TRBJ2-5	TRBV29-1	-	CSVQRNQETQYF	TGCAGCGTCCAGCGGAACCAAGAGACCCAGTACTTC
-	TRBJ1-2	TRBV28	-	CASSFQGSGYTF	TGTGCCAGCAGTTTCCAGGGTTCTGGCTACACCTTC
few	TRBJ1-5	TRBV7-2	TRBD1	CASSLVRQGGNQPQHF	TGTGCCAGCAGCTTAGTCCGGCAGGGGGGCAATCAGCCCCAGCATTTT
few	TRBJ2-3	TRBV20-1	-	CSAREVLTDTQYF	TGCAGTGCTAGAGAAGTCCTCACAGATACGCAGTATTTT
-	TRBJ1-5	TRBV4-3	-	CASSQDGGPGQPQHF	TGCGCCAGCAGCCAAGATGGGGGGCCGGGTCAGCCCCAGCATTTT
-	TRBJ2-1	TRBV7-8	-	CASSYSRPEQFF	TGTGCCAGCAGCTATAGTAGGCCTGAGCAGTTCTTC
-	TRBJ2-6	TRBV7-3	-	CASSFYPPGGGGSGANVLTF	TGTGCCAGCAGCTTTTATCCTCCGGGTGGAGGGGGCTCTGGGGCCAACGTCCTGACTTTC
-	TRBJ1-5	TRBV6-6	-	CASSGDQPQHF	TGTGCCAGCTCAGGAGATCAGCCCCAGCATTTT
-	TRBJ2-5	TRBV11-1	TRBD2	CASRETSGQETQYF	TGTGCCAGCAGGGAGACTAGCGGGCAAGAGACCCAGTACTTC
few	TRBJ2-2	TRBV6-5	-	CASSPSSGWTGELFF	TGTGCCAGCAGTCCCTCGTCAGGGTGGACCGGGGAGCTGTTTTTT
-	TRBJ2-7	TRBV11-3	TRBD1	CASSEGTVPYEQYF	TGTGCCAGCAGCGAGGGGACAGTCCCCTACGAGCAGTACTTC
-	TRBJ1-6	TRBV20-1	-	CSARAYTNSPLHF	TGCAGTGCTAGAGCGTACACCAATTCACCCCTCCACTTT